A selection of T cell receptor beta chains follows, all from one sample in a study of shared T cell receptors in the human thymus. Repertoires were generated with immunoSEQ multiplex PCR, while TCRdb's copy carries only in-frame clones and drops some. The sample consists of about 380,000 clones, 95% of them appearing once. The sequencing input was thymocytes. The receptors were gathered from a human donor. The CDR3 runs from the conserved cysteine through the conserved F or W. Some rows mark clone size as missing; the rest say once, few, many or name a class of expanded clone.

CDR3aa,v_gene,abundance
CAWSRQGNDNNSYGYTF,TRBV30,NA
CASVHRVNTEAFF,TRBV6-5,NA
CASSQDRGWAKNIQYF,TRBV28,NA
CASSPGQGGGREVNEQFF,TRBV19,NA
CASSDFGGANVLTF,TRBV6-4,once
CATQAGREVPGELFF,TRBV5-6,NA
CASSFGSGAGTGGPGQQFF,TRBV12-1,NA
CASSFGAPYGYTF,TRBV27,NA
CASTIGQGRPYNSPLHF,TRBV27,NA
CASTSRGQSYQPQHF,TRBV19,NA
CASSWGQGAPYGYTF,TRBV5-4,NA
CASSAHLRAGGPDEQFF,TRBV9,NA
CASSLRLAGGEETQYF,TRBV28,NA
CSVDWGINTEAFF,TRBV29-1,NA
CATSRGFGTGDLRNTEAFF,TRBV15,NA
CASSQDLGVEQYF,TRBV4-2,NA
CASSRRLAGGQETQYF,TRBV11-3,NA
CASMAKLSWYYGYTF,TRBV28,NA
CASSRGGSDTQYF,TRBV11-2,NA
CASGTSGYNEQFF,TRBV4-1,few
CASSPSGGLAGGPRGNNEQFF,TRBV27,NA
CASSQVVGRAGQPQHF,TRBV14,NA
CASSITGSYGYTF,TRBV19,NA
CASSLILSGYGYTF,TRBV28,once
CASSDSGFLTDTQYF,TRBV6-4,NA
CASSLSGLAGGPGEQYF,TRBV27,NA
CASSKGRDSVWGGPYEQYF,TRBV21-1,NA